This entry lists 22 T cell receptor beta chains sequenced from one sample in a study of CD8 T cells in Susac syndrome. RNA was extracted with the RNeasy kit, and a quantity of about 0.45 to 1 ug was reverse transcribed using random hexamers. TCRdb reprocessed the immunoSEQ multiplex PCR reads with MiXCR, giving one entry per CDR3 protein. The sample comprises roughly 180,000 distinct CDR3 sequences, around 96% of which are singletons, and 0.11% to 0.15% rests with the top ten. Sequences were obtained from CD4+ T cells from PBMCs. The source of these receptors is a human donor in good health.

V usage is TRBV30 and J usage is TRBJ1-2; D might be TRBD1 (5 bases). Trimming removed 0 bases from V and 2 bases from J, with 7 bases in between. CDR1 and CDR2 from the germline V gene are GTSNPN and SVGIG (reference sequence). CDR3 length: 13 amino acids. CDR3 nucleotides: TGTGCCTGGAGTGTACAGGTCAACTATGGCTACACCTTC. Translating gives CAWSVQVNYGYTF.

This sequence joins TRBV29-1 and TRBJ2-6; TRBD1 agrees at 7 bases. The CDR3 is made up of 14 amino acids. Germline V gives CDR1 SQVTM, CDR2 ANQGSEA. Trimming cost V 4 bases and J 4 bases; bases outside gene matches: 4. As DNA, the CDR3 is TGCAGCGTTGGACAGGGTGTCGGGGCCAACGTCCTGACTTTC. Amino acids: CSVGQGVGANVLTF.

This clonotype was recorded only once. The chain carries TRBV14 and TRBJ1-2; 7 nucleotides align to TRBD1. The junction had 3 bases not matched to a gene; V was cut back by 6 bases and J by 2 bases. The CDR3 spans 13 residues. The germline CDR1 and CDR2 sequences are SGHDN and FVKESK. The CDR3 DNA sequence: TGTGCCAGCAGTCGACAGGGCAACTATGGCTACACCTTC. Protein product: CASSRQGNYGYTF.

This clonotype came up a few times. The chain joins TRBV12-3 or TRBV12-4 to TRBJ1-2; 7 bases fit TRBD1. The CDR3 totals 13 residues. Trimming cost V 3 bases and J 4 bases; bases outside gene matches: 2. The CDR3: CASSLGQSYGYTF. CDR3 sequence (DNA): TGTGCCAGCAGTTTGGGACAGAGCTATGGCTACACCTTC.

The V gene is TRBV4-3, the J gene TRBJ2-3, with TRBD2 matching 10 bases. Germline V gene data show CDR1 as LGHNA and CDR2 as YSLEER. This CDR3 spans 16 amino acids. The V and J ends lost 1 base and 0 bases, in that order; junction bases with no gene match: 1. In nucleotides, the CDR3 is TGCGCCAGCAGCCAAGTAGCGGGGGGAAGCACAGATACGCAGTATTTT. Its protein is CASSQVAGGSTDTQYF.

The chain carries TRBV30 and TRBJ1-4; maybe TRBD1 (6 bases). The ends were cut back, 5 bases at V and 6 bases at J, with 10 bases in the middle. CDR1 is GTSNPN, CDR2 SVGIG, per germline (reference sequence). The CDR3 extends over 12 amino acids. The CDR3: CAWGQIYEKLFF. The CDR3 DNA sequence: TGTGCCTGGGGACAGATTTATGAAAAACTGTTTTTT.

Here the CDR3 reads CASRTTRGGEKLFF. In DNA, the CDR3 is TGTGCCAGCAGAACTACCAGGGGGGGGGAAAAACTGTTTTTT. J is TRBJ1-4 and V is TRBV28, with 7 nucleotides matching TRBD1. The CDR3 runs 14 residues. The germline CDR1 and CDR2 sequences are MDHEN and SYDVKM. The V and J ends lost 6 bases and 8 bases, in that order; junction bases with no gene match: 9.

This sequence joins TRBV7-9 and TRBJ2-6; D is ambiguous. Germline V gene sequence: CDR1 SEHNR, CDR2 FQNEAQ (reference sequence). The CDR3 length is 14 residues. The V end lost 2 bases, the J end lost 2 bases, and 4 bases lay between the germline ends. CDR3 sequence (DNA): TGTGCCAGCAGCTTACGCGCTGGGGCCAACGTCCTGACTTTC. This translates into CASSLRAGANVLTF.

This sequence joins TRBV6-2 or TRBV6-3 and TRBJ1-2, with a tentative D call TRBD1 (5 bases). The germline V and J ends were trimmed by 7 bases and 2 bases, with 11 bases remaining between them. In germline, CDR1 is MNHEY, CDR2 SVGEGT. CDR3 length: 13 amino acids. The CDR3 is CASMRQRNYGYTF. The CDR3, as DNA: TGTGCCAGCATGCGACAGAGGAACTATGGCTACACCTTC.

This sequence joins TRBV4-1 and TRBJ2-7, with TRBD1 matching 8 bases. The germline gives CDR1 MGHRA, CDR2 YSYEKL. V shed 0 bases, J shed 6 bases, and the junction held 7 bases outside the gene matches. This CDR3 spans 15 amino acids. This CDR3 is CASSQDSQGAIEQYF. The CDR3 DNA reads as TGCGCCAGCAGCCAAGATAGTCAGGGGGCGATCGAGCAGTACTTC.

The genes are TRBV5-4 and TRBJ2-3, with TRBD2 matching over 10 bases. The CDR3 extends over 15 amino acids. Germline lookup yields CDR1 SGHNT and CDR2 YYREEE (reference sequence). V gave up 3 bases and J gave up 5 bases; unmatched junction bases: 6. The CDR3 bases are TGTGCCAGCAGCTCCAGCGGGGGGGCTGGAGATACGCAGTATTTT. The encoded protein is CASSSSGGAGDTQYF.

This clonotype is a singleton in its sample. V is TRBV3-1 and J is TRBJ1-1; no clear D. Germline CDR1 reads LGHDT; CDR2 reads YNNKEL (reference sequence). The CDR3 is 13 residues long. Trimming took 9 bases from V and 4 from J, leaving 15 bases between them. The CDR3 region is CASFTSGSTEAFF. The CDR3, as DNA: TGTGCCAGTTTCACGAGCGGGTCCACTGAAGCTTTCTTT.

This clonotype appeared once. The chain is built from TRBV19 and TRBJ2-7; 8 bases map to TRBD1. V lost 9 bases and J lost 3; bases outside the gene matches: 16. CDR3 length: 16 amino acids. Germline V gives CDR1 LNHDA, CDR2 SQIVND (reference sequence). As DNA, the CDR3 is TGTGCCAGCAGTTGGAATCGACAGGGGCTTGGCTACGAGCAGTACTTC. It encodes CASSWNRQGLGYEQYF.

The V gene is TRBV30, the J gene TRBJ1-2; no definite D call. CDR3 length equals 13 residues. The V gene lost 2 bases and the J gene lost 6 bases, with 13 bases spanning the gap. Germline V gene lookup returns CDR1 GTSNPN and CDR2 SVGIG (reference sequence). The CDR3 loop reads CAWSPAGLDGYTF. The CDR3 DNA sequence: TGTGCCTGGAGTCCCGCGGGATTAGATGGCTACACCTTC.

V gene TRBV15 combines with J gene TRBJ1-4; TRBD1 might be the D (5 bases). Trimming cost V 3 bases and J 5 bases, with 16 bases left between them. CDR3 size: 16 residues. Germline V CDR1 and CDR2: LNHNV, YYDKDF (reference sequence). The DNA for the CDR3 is TGTGCCACCAGCAGCGGCTCCGGGGGGTTCAATGAAAAACTGTTTTTT. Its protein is CATSSGSGGFNEKLFF.

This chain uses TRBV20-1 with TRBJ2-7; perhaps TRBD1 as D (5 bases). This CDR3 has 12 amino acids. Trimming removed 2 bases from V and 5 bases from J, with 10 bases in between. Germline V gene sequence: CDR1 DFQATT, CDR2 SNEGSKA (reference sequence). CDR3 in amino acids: CSARYRPDEQYF. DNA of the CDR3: TGCAGTGCTAGATACAGGCCGGACGAGCAGTACTTC.

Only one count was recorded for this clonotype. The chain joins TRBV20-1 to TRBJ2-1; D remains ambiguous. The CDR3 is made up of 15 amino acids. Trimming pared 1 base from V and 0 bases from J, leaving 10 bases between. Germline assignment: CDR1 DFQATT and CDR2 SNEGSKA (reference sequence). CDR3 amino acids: CSARGGVSSYNEQFF. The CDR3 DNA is TGCAGTGCTAGAGGCGGCGTCAGCTCCTACAATGAGCAGTTCTTC.

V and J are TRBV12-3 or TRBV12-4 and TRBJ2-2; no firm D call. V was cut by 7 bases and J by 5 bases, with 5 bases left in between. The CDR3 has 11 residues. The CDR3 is CASTTTGELFF. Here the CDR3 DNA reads TGTGCCAGCACCACAACCGGGGAGCTGTTTTTT.

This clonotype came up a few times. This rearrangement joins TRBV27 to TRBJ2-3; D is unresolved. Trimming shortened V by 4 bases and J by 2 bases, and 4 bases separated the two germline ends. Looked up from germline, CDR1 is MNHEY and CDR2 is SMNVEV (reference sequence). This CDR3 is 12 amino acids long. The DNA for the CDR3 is TGTGCCAGCAGTTCCATCACAGATACGCAGTATTTT. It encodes CASSSITDTQYF.

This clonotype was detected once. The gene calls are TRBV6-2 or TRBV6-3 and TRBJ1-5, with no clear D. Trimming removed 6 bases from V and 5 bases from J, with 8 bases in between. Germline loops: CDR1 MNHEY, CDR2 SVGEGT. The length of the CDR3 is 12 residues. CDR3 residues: CASSQRDQPQHF. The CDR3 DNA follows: TGTGCCAGCAGCCAGAGGGATCAGCCCCAGCATTTT.

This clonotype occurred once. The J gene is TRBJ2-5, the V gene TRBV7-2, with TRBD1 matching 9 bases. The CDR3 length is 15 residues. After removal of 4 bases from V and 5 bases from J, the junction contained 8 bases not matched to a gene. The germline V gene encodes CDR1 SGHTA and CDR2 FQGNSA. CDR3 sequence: CASSSYRGQEETQYF. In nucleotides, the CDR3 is TGTGCCAGCAGCTCTTACAGGGGGCAAGAGGAGACCCAGTACTTC. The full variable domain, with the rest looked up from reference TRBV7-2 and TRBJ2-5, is GAGVSQSPSNKVTEKGKDVELRCDPISGHTALYWYRQSLGQGLEFLIYFQGNSAPDKSGLPSDRFSAERTGGSVSTLTIQRTQQEDSAVYLCASSSYRGQEETQYFGPGTRLLVL.

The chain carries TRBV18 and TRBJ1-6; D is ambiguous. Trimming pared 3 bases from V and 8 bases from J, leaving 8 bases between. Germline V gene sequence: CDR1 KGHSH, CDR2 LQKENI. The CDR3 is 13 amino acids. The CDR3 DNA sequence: TGTGCCAGCTCACCGGAAGAGGATTCACCCCTCCACTTT. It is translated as CASSPEEDSPLHF.